This is a list of T cell receptor beta chains from one sample in a study of cytomegalovirus exposure and HLA in healthy donors. TCRdb's table, derived via immunoSEQ multiplex PCR, lists solely in-frame clones and lacks some. The sample yields around 120,000 clones, 75% to 90% seen once. Sequenced input: PBMCs. These receptor sequences come from a female donor in good health and CMV-seropositive. The conserved cysteine and the conserved F or W are not part of the CDR3 here. The D gene is left open where the match is weak.

V	D	CDR3
TRBV7-9	.	ASSSTGPGNTIY
TRBV5-1	.	ASSINLNTEAF
TRBV2	.	ASGAGPYGYT
TRBV19	TRBD1	ASSSQGATFFYGYT
TRBV2	.	ASSQGGRANQPQH
TRBV6-5	.	ASSYGLGGRGGEAF
TRBV6-5	TRBD1	ASFIDRDHIYEQY
TRBV5-8	.	ASSLAVYARGAEAF
TRBV7-6	TRBD2	ASSAGGGLETQY
TRBV19	.	ASSIKAAGTQY
TRBV6-5	.	ASSYQYEQY
TRBV28	.	ASSLRAPGTERRGEQY
TRBV29-1	TRBD1	SVGDRVNTEAF